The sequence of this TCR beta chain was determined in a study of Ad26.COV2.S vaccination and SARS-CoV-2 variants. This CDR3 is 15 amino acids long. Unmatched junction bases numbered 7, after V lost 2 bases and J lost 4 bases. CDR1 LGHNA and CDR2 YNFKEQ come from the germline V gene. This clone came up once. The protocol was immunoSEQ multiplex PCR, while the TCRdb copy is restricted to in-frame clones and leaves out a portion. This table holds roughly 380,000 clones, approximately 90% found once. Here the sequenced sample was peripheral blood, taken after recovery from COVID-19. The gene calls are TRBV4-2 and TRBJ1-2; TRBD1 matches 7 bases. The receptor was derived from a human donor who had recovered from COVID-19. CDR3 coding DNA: TGTGCCAGCAGCCAACTAGCGGGACAGCTCTATGGCTACACCTTC. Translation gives CASSQLAGQLYGYTF.